The 26 T cell receptor beta chains below were found in one sample sequenced in a study of CD8 T cells in Susac syndrome. Random hexamers were used to reverse transcribe an amount of 0.5 to 1 ug RNA. MiXCR, applied by TCRdb to the immunoSEQ multiplex PCR reads, yields one record per CDR3 protein. The data contain approximately 160,000 distinct CDR3 sequences, roughly 93% of them singletons. The source material was CD4+ T cells from PBMCs. The source is a human donor in good health.

The V call is TRBV2, the J call TRBJ2-7; maybe TRBD1 (5 bases). V dropped 5 bases and J dropped 7 bases, with 9 bases sitting between them. Germline V CDR1 and CDR2: SNHLY, FYNNEI. This CDR3 is 11 amino acids long. The CDR3 sequence is CASSPQAEQYF. The CDR3 DNA reads TGTGCCAGCAGTCCACAGGCGGAGCAGTACTTC.

The V gene is TRBV18, the J gene TRBJ2-2, with a weak D call TRBD1 (6 bases). Germline V CDR1 and CDR2: KGHSH, LQKENI. Between the trimmed V and J ends, which lost 3 bases and 0 bases, there was a span of 11 bases. CDR3 length: 16 amino acids. This CDR3 reads CASSPSRGSNTGELFF. CDR3 DNA sequence: TGTGCCAGCTCACCCTCCAGGGGCTCGAACACCGGGGAGCTGTTTTTT.

The chain joins TRBV5-1 to TRBJ2-1; 10 bases line up with TRBD1. V lost 4 bases to trimming and J lost 4 bases; unmatched junction nucleotides: 5. The CDR3 extends over 15 amino acids. Germline CDR1 is SGHRS and CDR2 is YFSETQ. The CDR3 DNA is TGCGCCAGCAGCGGAACGGGACAGGGGTACAATGAGCAGTTCTTC. Residues: CASSGTGQGYNEQFF.

This chain uses TRBV28 with TRBJ2-7; D is undetermined. CDR1 MDHEN and CDR2 SYDVKM come from the germline V gene. The length of the CDR3 is 13 residues. Trimming pared 5 bases from V and 4 bases from J, leaving 12 bases between. The CDR3 protein is CASSAPPVYEQYF. In DNA, the CDR3 is TGTGCCAGCAGTGCCCCCCCGGTATACGAGCAGTACTTC. The whole variable domain, filled in from reference TRBV28 and TRBJ2-7, reads DVKVTQSSRYLVKRTGEKVFLECVQDMDHENMFWYRQDPGLGLRLIYFSYDVKMKEKGDIPEGYSVSREKKERFSLILESASTNQTSMYLCASSAPPVYEQYFGPGTRLTVT.

This chain joins TRBV3-1 and TRBJ1-5; D gene ambiguous. The CDR3 totals 13 residues. Trimming removed 0 bases from V and 7 bases from J, with 7 bases in between. The germline V gene has CDR1 LGHDT and CDR2 YNNKEL (reference sequence). This chain's CDR3 is CASSQDGHQPQHF. The CDR3 bases are TGTGCCAGCAGCCAAGATGGGCACCAGCCCCAGCATTTT.

The J gene is TRBJ1-6, the V gene TRBV7-2; D uncertain. V lost 4 bases and J 9 bases, leaving 13 bases between the germline ends. CDR3 size: 14 residues. The V gene's germline CDR1 is SGHTA and CDR2 FQGNSA. This CDR3 is CASSSSLVRSPLHF. The CDR3 bases are TGTGCCAGCAGCTCTTCTCTGGTTCGTTCACCCCTCCACTTT. Full variable domain (outside the CDR3, taken from reference TRBV7-2 and TRBJ1-6): GAGVSQSPSNKVTEKGKDVELRCDPISGHTALYWYRQSLGQGLEFLIYFQGNSAPDKSGLPSDRFSAERTGGSVSTLTIQRTQQEDSAVYLCASSSSLVRSPLHFGNGTRLTVT.

Only one count was recorded for this clonotype. The chain is built from TRBV6-5 and TRBJ2-3, with 7 bases identical to TRBD1. This CDR3 spans 15 amino acids. V shed 2 bases and J 2 bases; nucleotides not matched to a gene: 4. The germline V gene has CDR1 MNHEY and CDR2 SVGAGI. The CDR3 nucleotides read TGTGCCAGCAGTTACCGGGACAGTTTCACAGATACGCAGTATTTT. Encoded protein: CASSYRDSFTDTQYF.

V gene TRBV9 combines with J gene TRBJ2-2, with D possibly TRBD2 on 5 matching bases. Trimming took 4 bases from V and 2 from J, leaving 12 bases between them. Per germline, CDR1 SGDLS and CDR2 YYNGEE. This CDR3 is built from 15 residues. The CDR3, as DNA: TGTGCCAGCAGCCCCCGCAGGACTAACACCGGGGAGCTGTTTTTT. Translating it yields CASSPRRTNTGELFF.

The chain joins TRBV5-1 to TRBJ2-1; D is uncertain. V lost 1 base and J lost 10, with 6 bases in between. CDR1 and CDR2 from the germline V gene are SGHRS and YFSETQ. The CDR3 is made up of 11 amino acids. CDR3 nucleotide sequence: TGCGCCAGCAGCTTGCAGCGAGAGCAGTTCTTC. Its protein product is CASSLQREQFF. Supplemented by reference TRBV5-1 and TRBJ2-1, the full variable domain reads KAGVTQTPRYLIKTRGQQVTLSCSPISGHRSVSWYQQTPGQGLQFLFEYFSETQRNKGNFPGRFSGRQFSNSRSEMNVSTLELGDSALYLCASSLQREQFFGPGTRLTVL.

The chain combines TRBV7-3 with TRBJ2-3; D could derive from TRBD1 or TRBD2 (5 bases each). Germline assignment: CDR1 SGHTA and CDR2 FQGTGA. V lost 0 bases, J lost 1 base, and 5 bases lay in between. This CDR3 is built from 14 residues. Written as DNA, the CDR3 is TGTGCCAGCAGCTTAACGGGGGGCACAGATACGCAGTATTTT. Translation: CASSLTGGTDTQYF.

This chain connects TRBV20-1 to TRBJ2-7; the D gene is possibly TRBD1 (6 bases). V dropped 6 bases and J dropped 0 bases, with 9 bases sitting between them. This CDR3 is 12 amino acids long. CDR1 and CDR2 (germline): DFQATT, SNEGSKA (reference sequence). Here the CDR3 reads CSATGSSYEQYF. In DNA form, the CDR3 reads TGCAGTGCAACAGGGAGCTCCTACGAGCAGTACTTC.

This sequence joins TRBV29-1 and TRBJ2-3; D is possibly TRBD1 (5 bases). CDR3 length equals 12 residues. The germline V gene has CDR1 SQVTM and CDR2 ANQGSEA. V lost 7 bases and J lost 1, with 9 bases in between. CDR3 DNA: TGCAGCGCCCTACAGGGCACAGATACGCAGTATTTT. Residues: CSALQGTDTQYF.

V gene TRBV14 combines with J gene TRBJ1-6; D remains unclear. Germline V gives CDR1 SGHDN, CDR2 FVKESK. This CDR3 spans 13 amino acids. V was shortened by 3 bases and J by 9 bases, with 9 bases between the two germline ends. CDR3 coding DNA: TGTGCCAGCAGCCAGGGTGCCCGTTCACCCCTCCACTTT. It yields the protein CASSQGARSPLHF.

The genes are TRBV3-1 and TRBJ2-7, with D possibly being TRBD1 (6 bases). CDR3 length: 13 residues. Germline V CDR1 and CDR2: LGHDT, YNNKEL (reference sequence). Trimming pared 5 bases from V and 3 bases from J, leaving 11 bases between. The CDR3 here is CASSSGQIYEQYF. In nucleotides, the CDR3 is TGTGCCAGCAGCAGTGGACAGATCTACGAGCAGTACTTC.

This chain connects TRBV7-2 to TRBJ1-4; 10 bases match TRBD1. Germline lookup yields CDR1 SGHTA and CDR2 FQGNSA. The CDR3 has 16 amino acids. Trimming at V came to 4 bases and at J to 4 bases, leaving 6 bases not matched to a gene. The CDR3 sequence: CASSSRGQGNNEKLFF. In nucleotides, the CDR3 is TGTGCCAGCAGCTCAAGGGGACAGGGGAATAATGAAAAACTGTTTTTT.

CDR3 protein: CASSAATLLEQYF. The DNA of the CDR3 is TGTGCCAGCAGCGCAGCTACGCTTTTGGAGCAGTACTTC. J is TRBJ2-7 and V is TRBV2; D gene unclear. Trimming left V 6 bases short and J 7 bases short, with 16 bases between. The CDR3 consists of 13 residues. In germline, CDR1 is SNHLY, CDR2 FYNNEI.

The V and J genes are TRBV19 and TRBJ2-5; the match to TRBD2 covers 9 bases. The CDR3 extends over 14 amino acids. The germline V gene has CDR1 LNHDA and CDR2 SQIVND (reference sequence). Trimming cost V 8 bases and J 3 bases; bases outside gene matches: 7. This chain's CDR3 is CASSLAGVKETQYF. CDR3 bases: TGTGCCAGTTCACTAGCGGGTGTGAAAGAGACCCAGTACTTC.

The chain is built from TRBV12-3 or TRBV12-4 and TRBJ1-1; no reliable D call. CDR3 length: 16 residues. The V end was cut by 6 bases, the J end by 2 bases, with 19 bases between. The CDR3 DNA reads TGTGCCAGCAGACCACGTTCCCTGGGCGTTAACACTGAAGCTTTCTTT. Its translation is CASRPRSLGVNTEAFF.

The count of this clonotype is one. V gene TRBV6-5 combines with J gene TRBJ2-7; the D gene is possibly TRBD1 (6 bases). The CDR3 covers 14 residues. Germline V gene lookup returns CDR1 MNHEY and CDR2 SVGAGI. Trimming pared 5 bases from V and 0 bases from J, leaving 11 bases between. The CDR3 region has the DNA TGTGCCAGCAGTCCCGACAGGAACTCCTACGAGCAGTACTTC. Protein product: CASSPDRNSYEQYF.

The V gene is TRBV5-1, the J gene TRBJ1-2; D remains ambiguous. The V gene lost 0 bases and the J gene lost 0 bases, with 9 bases spanning the gap. Germline CDR1 SGHRS, CDR2 YFSETQ. The CDR3 loop spans 15 amino acids. The CDR3 nucleotides are TGCGCCAGCAGCTTGGTACCAGCAGCTAACTATGGCTACACCTTC. Translating it yields CASSLVPAANYGYTF.

V usage is TRBV18 and J usage is TRBJ2-1; D gene ambiguous. CDR3 length: 13 residues. V gave up 2 bases and J gave up 10 bases, with 12 bases separating them. Germline values: CDR1 KGHSH, CDR2 LQKENI. The CDR3 region has the DNA TGTGCCAGCTCACCATATGGCGTGTTGGAGCAGTTCTTC. It yields the protein CASSPYGVLEQFF.

The chain carries TRBV7-8 and TRBJ1-2, with D uncertain. Germline-derived CDR1 and CDR2 are SGHVS and FQNEAQ. V was pared by 0 bases and J by 5 bases, with 16 bases between. CDR3 length: 16 amino acids. The CDR3 loop is CASSLASGNVGYGYTF. In DNA form, the CDR3 reads TGTGCCAGCAGCTTAGCATCGGGAAATGTGGGGTATGGCTACACCTTC.

The chain carries TRBV9 and TRBJ2-4; 9 bases are a match to TRBD2. V lost 0 bases to trimming and J lost 5 bases; unmatched junction nucleotides: 6. CDR1 is SGDLS and CDR2 is YYNGEE in the germline V gene. CDR3 length equals 16 residues. The CDR3 loop is CASSVGPAGGQNIQYF. Written as DNA, the CDR3 is TGTGCCAGCAGCGTAGGTCCAGCGGGGGGACAAAACATTCAGTACTTC.

CDR3 amino acids: CSVGGGLNYGYTF. The DNA for the CDR3 is TGCAGCGTGGGGGGGGGCCTTAACTATGGCTACACCTTC. This chain joins TRBV29-1 and TRBJ1-2; TRBD1 is a possible D gene (6 bases). The CDR3 consists of 13 residues. From germline, CDR1 is SQVTM and CDR2 ANQGSEA. The V and J ends lost 6 bases and 1 base respectively, with 12 bases between them.

This chain connects TRBV25-1 to TRBJ2-5; 8 nucleotides line up with TRBD2. The V gene end was trimmed by 5 bases and the J gene end by 4 bases; junction bases not matched to a gene: 6. In germline, CDR1 is MGHDK, CDR2 SYGVNS. CDR3 length: 14 residues. The CDR3 region has the DNA TGTGCCAGCAGTACTCGCGGGGGGAGAGAGACCCAGTACTTC. Translating it yields CASSTRGGRETQYF.

The chain couples TRBV5-1 to TRBJ2-7; TRBD1 matches 9 bases. Per germline, CDR1 SGHRS and CDR2 YFSETQ. With V trimmed by 8 bases and J by 6 bases, 12 bases remained unmatched. The CDR3 is made up of 14 amino acids. CDR3 loop: CASEATGGLSEQYF. As DNA, the CDR3 is TGCGCCAGTGAAGCTACAGGGGGCTTATCCGAGCAGTACTTC.